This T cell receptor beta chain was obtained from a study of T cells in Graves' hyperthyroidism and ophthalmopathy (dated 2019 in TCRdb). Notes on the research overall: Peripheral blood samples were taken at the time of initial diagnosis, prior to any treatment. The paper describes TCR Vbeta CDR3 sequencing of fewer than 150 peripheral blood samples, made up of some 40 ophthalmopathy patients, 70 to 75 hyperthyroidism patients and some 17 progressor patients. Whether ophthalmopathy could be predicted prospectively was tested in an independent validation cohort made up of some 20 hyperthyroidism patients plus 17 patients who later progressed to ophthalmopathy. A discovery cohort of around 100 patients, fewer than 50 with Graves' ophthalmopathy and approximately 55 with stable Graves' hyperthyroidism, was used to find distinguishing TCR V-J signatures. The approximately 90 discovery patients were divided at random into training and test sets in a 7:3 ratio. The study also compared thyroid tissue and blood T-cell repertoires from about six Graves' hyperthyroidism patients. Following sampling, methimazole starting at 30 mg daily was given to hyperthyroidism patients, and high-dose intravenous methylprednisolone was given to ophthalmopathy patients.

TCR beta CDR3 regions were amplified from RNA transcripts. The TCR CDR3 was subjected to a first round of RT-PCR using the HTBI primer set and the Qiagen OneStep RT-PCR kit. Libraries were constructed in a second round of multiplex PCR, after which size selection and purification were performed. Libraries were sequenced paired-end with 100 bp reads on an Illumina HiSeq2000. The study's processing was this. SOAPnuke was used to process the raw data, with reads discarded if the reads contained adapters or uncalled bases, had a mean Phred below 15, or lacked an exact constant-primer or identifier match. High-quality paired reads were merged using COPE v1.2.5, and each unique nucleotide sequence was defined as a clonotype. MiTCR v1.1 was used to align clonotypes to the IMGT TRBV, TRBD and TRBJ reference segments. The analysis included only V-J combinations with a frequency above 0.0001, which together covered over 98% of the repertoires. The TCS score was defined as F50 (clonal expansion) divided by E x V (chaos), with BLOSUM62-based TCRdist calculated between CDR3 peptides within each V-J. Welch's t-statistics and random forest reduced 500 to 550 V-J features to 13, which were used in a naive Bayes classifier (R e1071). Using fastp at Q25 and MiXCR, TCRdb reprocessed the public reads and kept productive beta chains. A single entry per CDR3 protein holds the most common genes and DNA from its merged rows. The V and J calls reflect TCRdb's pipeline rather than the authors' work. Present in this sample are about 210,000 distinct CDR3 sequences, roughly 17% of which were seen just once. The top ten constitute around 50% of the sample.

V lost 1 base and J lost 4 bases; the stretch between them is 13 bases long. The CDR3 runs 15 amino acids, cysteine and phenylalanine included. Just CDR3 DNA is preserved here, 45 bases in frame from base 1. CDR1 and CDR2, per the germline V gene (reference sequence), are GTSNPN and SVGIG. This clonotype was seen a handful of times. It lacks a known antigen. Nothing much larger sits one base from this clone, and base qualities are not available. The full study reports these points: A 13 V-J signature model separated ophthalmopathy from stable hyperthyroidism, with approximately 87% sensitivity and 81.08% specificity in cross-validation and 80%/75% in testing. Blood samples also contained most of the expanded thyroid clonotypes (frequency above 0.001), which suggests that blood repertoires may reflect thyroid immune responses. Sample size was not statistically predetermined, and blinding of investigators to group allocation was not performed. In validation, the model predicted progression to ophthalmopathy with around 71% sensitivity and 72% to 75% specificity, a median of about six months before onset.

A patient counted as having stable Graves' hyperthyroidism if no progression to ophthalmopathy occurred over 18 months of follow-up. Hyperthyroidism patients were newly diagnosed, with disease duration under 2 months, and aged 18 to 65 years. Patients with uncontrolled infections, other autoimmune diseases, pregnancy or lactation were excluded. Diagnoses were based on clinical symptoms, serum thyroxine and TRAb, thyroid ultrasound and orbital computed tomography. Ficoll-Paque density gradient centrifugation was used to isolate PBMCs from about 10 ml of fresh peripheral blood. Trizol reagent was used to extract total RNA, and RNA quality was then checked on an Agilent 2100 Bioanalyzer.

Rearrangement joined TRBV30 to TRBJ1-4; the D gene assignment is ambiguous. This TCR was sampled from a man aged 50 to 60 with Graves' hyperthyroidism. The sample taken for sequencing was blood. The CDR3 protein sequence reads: CAWSDYPVGNEKLFF. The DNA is TGTGCCTGGAGTGATTATCCCGTCGGTAATGAAAAACTGTTTTTT.